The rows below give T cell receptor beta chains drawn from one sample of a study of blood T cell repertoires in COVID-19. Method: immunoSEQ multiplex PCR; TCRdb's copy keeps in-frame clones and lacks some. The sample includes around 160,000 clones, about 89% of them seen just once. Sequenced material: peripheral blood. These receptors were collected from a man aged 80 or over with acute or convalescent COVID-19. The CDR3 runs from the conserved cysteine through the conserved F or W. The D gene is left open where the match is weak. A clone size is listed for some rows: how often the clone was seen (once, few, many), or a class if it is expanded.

TGTGCCAGTAGATACACAGGGCAAAACACTGAAGCTTTCTTT,CASRYTGQNTEAFF,-,TRBV19,-,TRBJ1-1
TGTGCCAGCAGCCAAGAACGGGGAAATTCACCCCTCCACTTT,CASSQERGNSPLHF,-,TRBV3-1/TRBV3-2,-,TRBJ1-6
TGTGCCAGCAGTTTCTCCCGGGGGACTGAAGCTTTCTTT,CASSFSRGTEAFF,-,TRBV12-3/TRBV12-4,-,TRBJ1-1
TGCGCCAGCAGCTTGGCCGGGACAGGGGGCAACACTGAAGCTTTCTTT,CASSLAGTGGNTEAFF,TRBD1,TRBV5-1,-,TRBJ1-1
TGTGCCAGCAGCTTAGGCGGAAACACCGGGGAGCTGTTTTTT,CASSLGGNTGELFF,-,TRBV11-3,-,TRBJ2-2
TGTGCCAGCAGCCGCCATTCTCCTAGCGAAGGAGCTGGCGAGCAGTACTTC,CASSRHSPSEGAGEQYF,-,TRBV6-4,-,TRBJ2-7
TGTGCCAGTAGTGACAGGCAGGGTCAGCCCCAGCATTTT,CASSDRQGQPQHF,-,TRBV19,-,TRBJ1-5
TGTGCCAGTAGTAACGAACAGGGTCTGGACTATGGCTACACCTTC,CASSNEQGLDYGYTF,-,TRBV19,once,TRBJ1-2
TGTGCCAGCCGCCCGGCAGGGGTCAAAGAAAAACTGTTTTTT,CASRPAGVKEKLFF,-,TRBV27,-,TRBJ1-4
TGTGCCAGCAGTCTAGCAGGGGGGCCCGGGGAGCTGTTTTTT,CASSLAGGPGELFF,-,TRBV28,-,TRBJ2-2
TGTGCCAGCAGTGAAGGCAGGGGAGATACGCAGTATTTT,CASSEGRGDTQYF,-,TRBV6-1,-,TRBJ2-3
TGTGCCAGCAGTGATATCGGACAGGGGGATTCAACTAATGAAAAACTGTTTTTT,CASSDIGQGDSTNEKLFF,TRBD1,TRBV2,-,TRBJ1-4
TGTGCCAGCTCACCCCCTAGCGGGGGGAACACCGGGGAGCTGTTTTTT,CASSPPSGGNTGELFF,TRBD2,TRBV18,-,TRBJ2-2
TGTGCCAGCAGCCCTCCTGGAAACACCATATATTTT,CASSPPGNTIYF,-,TRBV28,-,TRBJ1-3
TGTGCCAGCAGACGTGAAGGACAGGGACAAGAGACCCAGTACTTC,CASRREGQGQETQYF,TRBD1,TRBV6-5,-,TRBJ2-5
TGTGCTTTACAGGGGGCCGGAAACACCATATATTTT,CALQGAGNTIYF,TRBD1,TRBV28,few,TRBJ1-3
TGTGCCAGCAGTCACCGGACAGGCCCGCAAGAGACCCAGTACTTC,CASSHRTGPQETQYF,TRBD1,TRBV5-4,-,TRBJ2-5
TGTGCCAGCAGCCTCAGGGGGATGAACACTGAAGCTTTCTTT,CASSLRGMNTEAFF,TRBD1,TRBV5-6,-,TRBJ1-1
TGTGCCAGCAGCACGCCCGGTTTGCCTAATGAAAAACTGTTTTTT,CASSTPGLPNEKLFF,-,TRBV21-1,once,TRBJ1-4
TGTGCCAGCAGCCCCGGGACAGGATTGGGAGAAAAACTGTTTTTT,CASSPGTGLGEKLFF,TRBD1,TRBV7-6,-,TRBJ1-4
TGCGCCAGCAGTGAGTCGAGCGGGATTCGCAACGAGCAGTACTTC,CASSESSGIRNEQYF,TRBD2,TRBV10-2,-,TRBJ2-7
TGCAGCGTTGAGAAGGGGGCAAGCTACACCTTC,CSVEKGASYTF,TRBD1,TRBV29-1,few,TRBJ1-2
TGTGCCAGCAGCCCGGGGGCGGGGGCTGGGACTGAAGCTTTCTTT,CASSPGAGAGTEAFF,-,TRBV7-3,-,TRBJ1-1